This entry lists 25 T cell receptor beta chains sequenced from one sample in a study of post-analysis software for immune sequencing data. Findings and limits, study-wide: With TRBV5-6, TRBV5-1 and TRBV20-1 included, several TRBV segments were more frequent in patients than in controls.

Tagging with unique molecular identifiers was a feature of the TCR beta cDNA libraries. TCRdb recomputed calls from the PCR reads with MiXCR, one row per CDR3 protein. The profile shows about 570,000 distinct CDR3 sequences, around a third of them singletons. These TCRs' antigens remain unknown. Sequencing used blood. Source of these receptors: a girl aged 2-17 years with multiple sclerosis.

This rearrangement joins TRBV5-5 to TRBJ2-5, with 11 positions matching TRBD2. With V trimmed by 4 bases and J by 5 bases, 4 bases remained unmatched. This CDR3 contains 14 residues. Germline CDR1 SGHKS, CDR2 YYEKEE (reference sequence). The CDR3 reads CASSHLAGGETQYF. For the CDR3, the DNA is TGTGCCAGCAGCCATCTAGCGGGGGGTGAGACCCAGTACTTC.

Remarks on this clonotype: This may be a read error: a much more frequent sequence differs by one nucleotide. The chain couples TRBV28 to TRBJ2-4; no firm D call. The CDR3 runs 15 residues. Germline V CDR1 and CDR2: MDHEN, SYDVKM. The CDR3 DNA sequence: TGTGCCAGCAGTTCTCCTCAGTTAGCCAAAAACATTCGGTACTTC. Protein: CASSSPQLAKNIRYF.

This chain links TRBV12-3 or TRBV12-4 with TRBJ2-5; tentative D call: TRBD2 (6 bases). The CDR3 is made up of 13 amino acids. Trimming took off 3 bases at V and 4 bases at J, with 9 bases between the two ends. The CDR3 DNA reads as TGTGCCAGCAGTTTCCAGGAGGGAGAGACCCAGTACTTC. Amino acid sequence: CASSFQEGETQYF.

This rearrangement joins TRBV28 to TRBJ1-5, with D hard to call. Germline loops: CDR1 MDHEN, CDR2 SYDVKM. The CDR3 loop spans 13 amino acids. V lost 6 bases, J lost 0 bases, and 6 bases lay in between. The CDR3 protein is CASSRYSNQPQHF. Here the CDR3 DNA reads TGTGCCAGCAGCCGATATAGCAATCAGCCCCAGCATTTT.

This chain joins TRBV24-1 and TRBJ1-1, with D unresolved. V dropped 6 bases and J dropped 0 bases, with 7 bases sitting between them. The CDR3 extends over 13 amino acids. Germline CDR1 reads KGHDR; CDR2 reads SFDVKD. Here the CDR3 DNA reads TGTGCCACCAGTCGGGCTATGAACACTGAAGCTTTCTTT. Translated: CATSRAMNTEAFF.

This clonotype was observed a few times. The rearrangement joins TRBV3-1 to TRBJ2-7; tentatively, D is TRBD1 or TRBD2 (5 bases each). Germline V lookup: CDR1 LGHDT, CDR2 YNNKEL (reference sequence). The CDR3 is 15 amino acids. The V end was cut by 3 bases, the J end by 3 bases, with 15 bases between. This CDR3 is CASSQALQGDYEQYF. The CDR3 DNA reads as TGTGCCAGCAGCCAGGCGCTCCAGGGAGACTACGAGCAGTACTTC.

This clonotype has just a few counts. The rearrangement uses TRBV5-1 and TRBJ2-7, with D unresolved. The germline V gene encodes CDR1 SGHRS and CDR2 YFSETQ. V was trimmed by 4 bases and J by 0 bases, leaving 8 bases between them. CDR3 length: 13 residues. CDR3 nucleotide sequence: TGCGCCAGCAGCCCATCGGACTCCTACGAGCAGTACTTC. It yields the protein CASSPSDSYEQYF.

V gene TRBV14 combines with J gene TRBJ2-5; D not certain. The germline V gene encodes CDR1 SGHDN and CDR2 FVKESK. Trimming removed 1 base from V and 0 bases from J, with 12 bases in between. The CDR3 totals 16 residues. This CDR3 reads CASSQVASSYQETQYF. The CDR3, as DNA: TGTGCCAGCAGCCAAGTTGCGTCTTCGTACCAAGAGACCCAGTACTTC.

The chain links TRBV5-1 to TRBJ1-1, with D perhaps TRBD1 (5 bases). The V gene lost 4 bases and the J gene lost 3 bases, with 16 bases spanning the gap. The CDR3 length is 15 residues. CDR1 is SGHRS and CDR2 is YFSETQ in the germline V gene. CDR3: CASSTTPTEHTEAFF. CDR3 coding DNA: TGCGCCAGCAGCACCACCCCGACAGAACACACTGAAGCTTTCTTT.

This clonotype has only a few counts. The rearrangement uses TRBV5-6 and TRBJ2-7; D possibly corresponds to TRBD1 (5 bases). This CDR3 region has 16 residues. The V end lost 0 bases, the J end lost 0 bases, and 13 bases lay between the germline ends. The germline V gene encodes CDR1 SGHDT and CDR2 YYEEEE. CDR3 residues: CASSLAWQGISYEQYF. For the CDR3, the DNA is TGTGCCAGCAGCTTGGCTTGGCAGGGTATCTCCTACGAGCAGTACTTC.

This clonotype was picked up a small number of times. The CDR3 reads CASRIRSNQPQHF. In DNA form, the CDR3 reads TGTGCCAGCAGAATTCGGAGCAATCAGCCCCAGCATTTT. The chain links TRBV6-5 to TRBJ1-5; D is unresolved. This CDR3 is 13 amino acids long. Trimming removed 6 bases from V and 1 base from J, with 7 bases in between. The germline CDR1 and CDR2 sequences are MNHEY and SVGAGI.

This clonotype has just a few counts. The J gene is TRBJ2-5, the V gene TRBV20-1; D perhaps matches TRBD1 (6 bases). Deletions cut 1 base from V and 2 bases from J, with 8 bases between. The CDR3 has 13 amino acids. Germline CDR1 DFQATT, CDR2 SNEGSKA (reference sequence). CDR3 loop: CSARVGQQETQYF. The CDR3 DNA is TGCAGTGCTAGAGTAGGACAGCAAGAGACCCAGTACTTC.

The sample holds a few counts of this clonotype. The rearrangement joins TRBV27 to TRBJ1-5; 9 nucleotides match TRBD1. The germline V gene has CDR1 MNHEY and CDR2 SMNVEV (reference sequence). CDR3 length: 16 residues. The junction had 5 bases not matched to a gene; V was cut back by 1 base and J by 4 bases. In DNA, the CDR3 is TGTGCCAGCAGTTTATATGGGACAGGGTTTAATCAGCCCCAGCATTTT. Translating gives CASSLYGTGFNQPQHF.

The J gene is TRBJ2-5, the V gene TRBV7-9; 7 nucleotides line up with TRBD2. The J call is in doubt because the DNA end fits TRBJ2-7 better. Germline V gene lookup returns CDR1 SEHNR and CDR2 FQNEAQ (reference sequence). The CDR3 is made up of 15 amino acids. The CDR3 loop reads CASSLGGGRTYEQYF. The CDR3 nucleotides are TGTGCCAGCAGCTTGGGCGGGGGTCGTACCTACGAGCAGTACTTC.

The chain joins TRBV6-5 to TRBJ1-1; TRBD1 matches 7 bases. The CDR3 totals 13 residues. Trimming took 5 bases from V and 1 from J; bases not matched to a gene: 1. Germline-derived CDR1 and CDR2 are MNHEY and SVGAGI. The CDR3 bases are TGTGCCAGCAGTCACAGGGGGAACACTGAAGCTTTCTTT. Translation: CASSHRGNTEAFF.

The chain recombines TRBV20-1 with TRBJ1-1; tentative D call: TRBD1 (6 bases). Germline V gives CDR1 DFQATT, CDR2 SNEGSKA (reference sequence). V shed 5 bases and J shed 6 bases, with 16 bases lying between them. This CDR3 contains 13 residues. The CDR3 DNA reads TGCAGTGCTCAGGGGCCCTCCCCGGCTGAAGCTTTCTTT. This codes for CSAQGPSPAEAFF.

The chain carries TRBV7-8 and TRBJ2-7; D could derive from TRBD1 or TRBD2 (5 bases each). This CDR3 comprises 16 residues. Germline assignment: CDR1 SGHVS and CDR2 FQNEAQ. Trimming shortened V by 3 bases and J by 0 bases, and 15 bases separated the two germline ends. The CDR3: CASSFSGRSSSYEQYF. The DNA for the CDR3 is TGTGCCAGCAGCTTTTCGGGGCGGTCCAGCTCCTACGAGCAGTACTTC.

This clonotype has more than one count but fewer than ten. The CDR3 protein is CASNSKSGLYGYTF. DNA for the CDR3: TGTGCCAGCAACAGCAAATCGGGGCTCTATGGCTACACCTTC. This chain joins TRBV2 and TRBJ1-2; a weak D match, TRBD1 (5 bases). Germline values: CDR1 SNHLY, CDR2 FYNNEI. This CDR3 region has 14 residues. The V gene lost 7 bases and the J gene lost 4 bases, with 16 bases spanning the gap.

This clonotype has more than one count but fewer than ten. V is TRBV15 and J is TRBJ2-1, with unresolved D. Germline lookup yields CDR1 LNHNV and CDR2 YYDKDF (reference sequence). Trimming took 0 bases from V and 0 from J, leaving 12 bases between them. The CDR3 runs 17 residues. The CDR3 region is CATSRDRAANSYNEQFF. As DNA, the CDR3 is TGTGCCACCAGCAGAGATAGGGCAGCTAACTCCTACAATGAGCAGTTCTTC.

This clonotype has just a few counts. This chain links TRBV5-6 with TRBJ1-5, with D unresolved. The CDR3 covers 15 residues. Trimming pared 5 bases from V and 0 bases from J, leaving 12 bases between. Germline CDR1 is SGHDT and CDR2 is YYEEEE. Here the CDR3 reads CASSFQSYSNQPQHF. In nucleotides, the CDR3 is TGTGCCAGCAGTTTCCAGTCATATAGCAATCAGCCCCAGCATTTT.

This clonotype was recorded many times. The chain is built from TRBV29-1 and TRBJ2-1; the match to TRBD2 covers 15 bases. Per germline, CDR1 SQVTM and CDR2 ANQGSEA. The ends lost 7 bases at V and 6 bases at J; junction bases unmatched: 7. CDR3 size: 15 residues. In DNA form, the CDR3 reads TGCAGCGCAGGACTAGCGGGGGGGCTCGGCAATGAGCAGTTCTTC. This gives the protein CSAGLAGGLGNEQFF.

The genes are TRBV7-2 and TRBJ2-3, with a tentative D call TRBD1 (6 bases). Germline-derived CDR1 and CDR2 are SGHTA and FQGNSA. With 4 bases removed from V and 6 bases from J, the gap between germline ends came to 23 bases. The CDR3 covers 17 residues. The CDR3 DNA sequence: TGTGCCAGCAGCTCAACCGGGACCCGGGTGGGGGCTGATACGCAGTATTTT. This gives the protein CASSSTGTRVGADTQYF.

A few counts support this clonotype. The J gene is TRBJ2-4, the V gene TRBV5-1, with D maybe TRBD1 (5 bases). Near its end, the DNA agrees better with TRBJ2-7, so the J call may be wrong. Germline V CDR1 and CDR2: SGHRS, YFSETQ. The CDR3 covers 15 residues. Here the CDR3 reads CASSSSGMIGYEQYF. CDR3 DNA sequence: TGCGCCAGCAGCAGTTCAGGGATGATCGGATACGAGCAGTACTTC.

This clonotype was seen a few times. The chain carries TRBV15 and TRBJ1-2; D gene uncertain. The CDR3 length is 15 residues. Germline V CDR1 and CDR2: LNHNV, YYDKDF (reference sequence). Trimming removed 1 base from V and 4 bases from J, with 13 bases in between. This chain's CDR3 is CATSRGPGRIYGYTF. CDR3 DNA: TGTGCCACCAGCAGAGGCCCCGGACGGATCTATGGCTACACCTTC.

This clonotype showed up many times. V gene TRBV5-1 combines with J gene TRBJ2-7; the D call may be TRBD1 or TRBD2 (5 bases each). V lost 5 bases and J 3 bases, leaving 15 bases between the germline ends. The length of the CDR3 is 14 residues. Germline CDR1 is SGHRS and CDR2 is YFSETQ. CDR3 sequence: CASSTGTVGYEQYF. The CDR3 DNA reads TGCGCCAGCAGTACCGGGACGGTGGGCTACGAGCAGTACTTC.